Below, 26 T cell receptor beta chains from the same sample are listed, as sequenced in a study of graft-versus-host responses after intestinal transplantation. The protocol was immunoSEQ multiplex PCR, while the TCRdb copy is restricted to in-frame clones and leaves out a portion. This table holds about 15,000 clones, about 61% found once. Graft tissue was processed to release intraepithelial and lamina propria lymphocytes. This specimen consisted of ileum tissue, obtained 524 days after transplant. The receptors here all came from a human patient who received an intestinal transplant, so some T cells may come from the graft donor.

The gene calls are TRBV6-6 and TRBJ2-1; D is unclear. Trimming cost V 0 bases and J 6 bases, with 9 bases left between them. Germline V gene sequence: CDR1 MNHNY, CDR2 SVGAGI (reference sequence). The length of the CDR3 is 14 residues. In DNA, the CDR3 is TGTGCCAGCAGTTACTCACTAAATTCCAATGAGCAGTTCTTC. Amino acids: CASSYSLNSNEQFF.

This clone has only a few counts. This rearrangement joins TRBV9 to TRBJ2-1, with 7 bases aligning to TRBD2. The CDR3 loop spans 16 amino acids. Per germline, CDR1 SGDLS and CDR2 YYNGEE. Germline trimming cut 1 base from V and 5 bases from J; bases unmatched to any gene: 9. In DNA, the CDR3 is TGTGCCAGCAGCGTATCAGCGGGGTCCCTCGACAATGAGCAGTTCTTC. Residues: CASSVSAGSLDNEQFF.

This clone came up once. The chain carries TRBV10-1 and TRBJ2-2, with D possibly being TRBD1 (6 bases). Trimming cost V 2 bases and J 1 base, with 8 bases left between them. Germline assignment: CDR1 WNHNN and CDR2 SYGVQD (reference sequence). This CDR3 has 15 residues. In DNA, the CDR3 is TGCGCCAGCAGTGAGAGGACAGAGAACACCGGGGAGCTGTTTTTT. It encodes CASSERTENTGELFF.

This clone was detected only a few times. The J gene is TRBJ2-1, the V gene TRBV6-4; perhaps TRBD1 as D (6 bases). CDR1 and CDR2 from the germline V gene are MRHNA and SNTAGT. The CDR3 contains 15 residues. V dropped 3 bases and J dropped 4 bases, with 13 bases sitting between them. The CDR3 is CASSEIGGQYNEQFF. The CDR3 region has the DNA TGTGCCAGCAGTGAGATAGGGGGTCAATACAATGAGCAGTTCTTC.

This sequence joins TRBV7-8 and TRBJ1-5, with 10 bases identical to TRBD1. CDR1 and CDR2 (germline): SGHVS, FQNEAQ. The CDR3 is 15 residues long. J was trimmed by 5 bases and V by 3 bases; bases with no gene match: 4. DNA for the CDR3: TGTGCCAGCAGCTTCTCCGGGACAGGGGATCAGCCCCAGCATTTT. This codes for CASSFSGTGDQPQHF. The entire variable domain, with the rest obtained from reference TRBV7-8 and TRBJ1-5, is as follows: GAGVSQSPRYKVAKRGQDVALRCDPISGHVSLFWYQQALGQGPEFLTYFQNEAQLDKSGLPSDRFFAERPEGSVSTLKIQRTQQEDSAVYLCASSFSGTGDQPQHFGDGTRLSIL.

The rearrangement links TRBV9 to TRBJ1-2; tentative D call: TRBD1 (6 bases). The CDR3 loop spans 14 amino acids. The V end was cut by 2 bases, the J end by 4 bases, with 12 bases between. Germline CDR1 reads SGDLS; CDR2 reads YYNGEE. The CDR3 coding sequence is TGTGCCAGCAGCGTTGGGGGGGCGAGCTATGGCTACACCTTC. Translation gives CASSVGGASYGYTF.

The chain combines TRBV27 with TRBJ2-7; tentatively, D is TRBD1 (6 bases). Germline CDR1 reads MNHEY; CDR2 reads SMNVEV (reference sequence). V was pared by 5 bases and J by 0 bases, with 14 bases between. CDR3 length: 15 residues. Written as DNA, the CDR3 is TGTGCCAGCAGTAGGACAGCCCTAAGCTCCTACGAGCAGTACTTC. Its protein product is CASSRTALSSYEQYF.

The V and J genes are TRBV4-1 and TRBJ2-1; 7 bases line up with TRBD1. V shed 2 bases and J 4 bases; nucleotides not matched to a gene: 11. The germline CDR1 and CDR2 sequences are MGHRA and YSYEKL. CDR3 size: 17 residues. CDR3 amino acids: CASSQMGLGQEYNEQFF. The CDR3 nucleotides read TGCGCCAGCAGCCAAATGGGCCTCGGACAGGAGTACAATGAGCAGTTCTTC.

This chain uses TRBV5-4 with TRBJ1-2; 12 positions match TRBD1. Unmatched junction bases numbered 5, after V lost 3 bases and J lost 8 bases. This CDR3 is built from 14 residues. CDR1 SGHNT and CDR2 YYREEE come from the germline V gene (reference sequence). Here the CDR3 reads CASSSGQGAEGYTF. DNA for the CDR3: TGTGCCAGCAGCTCGGGACAGGGGGCGGAAGGCTACACCTTC.

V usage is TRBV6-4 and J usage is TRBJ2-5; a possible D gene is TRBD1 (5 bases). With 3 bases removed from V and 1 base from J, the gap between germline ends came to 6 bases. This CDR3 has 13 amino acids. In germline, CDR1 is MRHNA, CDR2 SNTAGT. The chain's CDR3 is CASSETAQETQYF. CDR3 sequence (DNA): TGTGCCAGCAGTGAGACAGCCCAAGAGACCCAGTACTTC.

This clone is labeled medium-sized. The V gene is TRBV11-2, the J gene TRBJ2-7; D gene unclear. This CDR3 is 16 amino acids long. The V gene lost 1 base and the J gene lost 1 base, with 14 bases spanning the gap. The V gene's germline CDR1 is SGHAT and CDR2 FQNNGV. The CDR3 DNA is TGTGCCAGCAGCTTAGGACCCAGGTCGCCGTCCTACGAGCAGTACTTC. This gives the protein CASSLGPRSPSYEQYF.

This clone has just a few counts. In DNA, the CDR3 is TGTGCCTGGTGGGACAGCTATGGCTACACCTTC. This sequence encodes CAWWDSYGYTF. The chain employs TRBV30 and TRBJ1-2; TRBD1 aligns across 7 bases. With 5 bases clipped from V and 4 bases from J, the junction kept 1 base outside the gene matches. From germline, CDR1 is GTSNPN and CDR2 SVGIG (reference sequence). CDR3 size: 11 residues.

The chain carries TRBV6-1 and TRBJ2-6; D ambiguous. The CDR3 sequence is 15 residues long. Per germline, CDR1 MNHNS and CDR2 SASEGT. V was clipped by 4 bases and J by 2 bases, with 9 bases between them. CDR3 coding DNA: TGTGCCAGCAGTGGTCAGTCCACTGGGGCCAACGTCCTGACTTTC. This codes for CASSGQSTGANVLTF.

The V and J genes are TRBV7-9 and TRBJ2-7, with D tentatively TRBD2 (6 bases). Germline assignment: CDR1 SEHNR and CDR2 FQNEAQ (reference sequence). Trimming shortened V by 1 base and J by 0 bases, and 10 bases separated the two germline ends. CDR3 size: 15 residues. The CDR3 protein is CASSLGLATSYEQYF. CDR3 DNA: TGTGCCAGCAGCTTAGGGCTAGCGACCTCCTACGAGCAGTACTTC. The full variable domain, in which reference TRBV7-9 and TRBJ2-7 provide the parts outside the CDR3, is DTGVSQNPRHKITKRGQNVTFRCDPISEHNRLYWYRQTLGQGPEFLTYFQNEAQLEKSRLLSDRFSAERPKGSFSTLEIQRTEQGDSAMYLCASSLGLATSYEQYFGPGTRLTVT.

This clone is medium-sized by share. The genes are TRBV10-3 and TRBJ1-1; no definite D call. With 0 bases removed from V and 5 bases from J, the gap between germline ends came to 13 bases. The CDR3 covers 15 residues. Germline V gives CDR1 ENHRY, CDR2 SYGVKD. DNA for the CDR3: TGTGCCATCAGTGAGTCGAAGGTCGGGAGAACTGAAGCTTTCTTT. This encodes CAISESKVGRTEAFF.

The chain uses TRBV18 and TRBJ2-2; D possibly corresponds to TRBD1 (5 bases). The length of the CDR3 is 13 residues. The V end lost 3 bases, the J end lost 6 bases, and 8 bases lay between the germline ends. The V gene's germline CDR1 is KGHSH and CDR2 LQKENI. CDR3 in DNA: TGTGCCAGCTCACCCGGACAACCCGGGGAGCTGTTTTTT. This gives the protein CASSPGQPGELFF.

In nucleotides, the CDR3 is TGTGCCTGGAGTCCGGCCAGCGGGGGGGCTTACGAGCAGTACTTC. The encoded protein is CAWSPASGGAYEQYF. The gene calls are TRBV30 and TRBJ2-7; TRBD2 matches at 10 bases. Germline V gene sequence: CDR1 GTSNPN, CDR2 SVGIG (reference sequence). Trimming took 2 bases from V and 4 from J; bases not matched to a gene: 8. The CDR3 consists of 15 residues. Full variable domain (outside the CDR3, taken from reference TRBV30 and TRBJ2-7): SQTIHQWPATLVQPVGSPLSLECTVEGTSNPNLYWYRQAAGRGLQLLFYSVGIGQISSEVPQNLSASRPQDRQFILSSKKLLLSDSGFYLCAWSPASGGAYEQYFGPGTRLTVT.

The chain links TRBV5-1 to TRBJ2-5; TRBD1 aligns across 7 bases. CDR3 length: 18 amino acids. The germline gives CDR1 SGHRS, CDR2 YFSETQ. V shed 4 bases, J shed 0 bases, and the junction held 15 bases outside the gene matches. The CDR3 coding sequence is TGCGCCAGCAGCCCGATATTGAGACAGGGCGACTACCAAGAGACCCAGTACTTC. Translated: CASSPILRQGDYQETQYF.

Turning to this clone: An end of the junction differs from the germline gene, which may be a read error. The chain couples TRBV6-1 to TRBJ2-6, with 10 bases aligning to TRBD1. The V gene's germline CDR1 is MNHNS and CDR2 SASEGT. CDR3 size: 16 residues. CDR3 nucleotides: TGTGCCAGCAGGGAAGACAGGGGGCCTGGGGCCAACGTCCTGACTTTC. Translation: CASREDRGPGANVLTF.

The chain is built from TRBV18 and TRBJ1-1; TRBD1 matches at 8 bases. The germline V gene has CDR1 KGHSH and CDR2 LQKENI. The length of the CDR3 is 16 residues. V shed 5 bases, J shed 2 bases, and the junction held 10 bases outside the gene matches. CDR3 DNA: TGTGCCAGCTCATACGGACAGGGAGGGGTAAACACTGAAGCTTTCTTT. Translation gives CASSYGQGGVNTEAFF. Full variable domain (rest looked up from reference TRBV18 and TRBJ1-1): NAGVMQNPRHLVRRRGQEARLRCSPMKGHSHVYWYRQLPEEGLKFMVYLQKENIIDESGMPKERFSAEFPKEGPSILRIQQVVRGDSAAYFCASSYGQGGVNTEAFFGQGTRLTVV.

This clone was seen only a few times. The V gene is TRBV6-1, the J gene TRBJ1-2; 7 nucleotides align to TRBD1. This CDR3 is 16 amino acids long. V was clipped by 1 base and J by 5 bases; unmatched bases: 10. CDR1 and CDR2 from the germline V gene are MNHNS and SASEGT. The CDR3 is CASSEVSPSQGYGYTF. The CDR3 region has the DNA TGTGCCAGCAGTGAAGTCTCACCTTCACAGGGGTATGGCTACACCTTC.

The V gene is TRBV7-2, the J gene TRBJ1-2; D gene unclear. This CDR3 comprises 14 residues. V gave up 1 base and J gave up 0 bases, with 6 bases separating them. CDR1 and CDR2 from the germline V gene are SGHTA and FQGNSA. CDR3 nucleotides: TGTGCCAGCAGCTTAGATCCGGCTAACTATGGCTACACCTTC. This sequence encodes CASSLDPANYGYTF.

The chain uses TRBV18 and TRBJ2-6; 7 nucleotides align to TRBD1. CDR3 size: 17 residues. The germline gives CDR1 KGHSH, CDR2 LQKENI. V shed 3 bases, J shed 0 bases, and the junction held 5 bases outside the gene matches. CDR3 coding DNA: TGTGCCAGCTCACCCGGGACAGTTTCCTCTGGGGCCAACGTCCTGACTTTC. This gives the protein CASSPGTVSSGANVLTF. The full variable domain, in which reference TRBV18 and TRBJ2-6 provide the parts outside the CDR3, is NAGVMQNPRHLVRRRGQEARLRCSPMKGHSHVYWYRQLPEEGLKFMVYLQKENIIDESGMPKERFSAEFPKEGPSILRIQQVVRGDSAAYFCASSPGTVSSGANVLTFGAGSRLTVL.

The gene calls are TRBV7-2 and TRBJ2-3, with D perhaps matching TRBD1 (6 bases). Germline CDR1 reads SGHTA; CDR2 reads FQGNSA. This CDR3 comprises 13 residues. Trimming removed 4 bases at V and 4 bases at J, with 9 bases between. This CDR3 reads CASSSNRADTQYF. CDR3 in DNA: TGTGCCAGCAGCTCAAACAGGGCAGATACGCAGTATTTT.

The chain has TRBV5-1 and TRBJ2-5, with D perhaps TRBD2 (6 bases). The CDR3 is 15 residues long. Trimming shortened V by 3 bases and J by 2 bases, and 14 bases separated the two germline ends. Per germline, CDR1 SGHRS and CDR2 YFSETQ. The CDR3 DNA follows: TGCGCCAGCAGCTGGCGGGACCCAGGGCAAGAGACCCAGTACTTC. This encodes CASSWRDPGQETQYF.

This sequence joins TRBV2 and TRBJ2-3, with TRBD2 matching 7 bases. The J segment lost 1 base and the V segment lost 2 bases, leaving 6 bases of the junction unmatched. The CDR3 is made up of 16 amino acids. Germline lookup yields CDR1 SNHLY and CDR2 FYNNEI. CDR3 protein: CASSESGLAGTDTQYF. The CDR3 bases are TGTGCCAGCAGTGAATCGGGGCTAGCGGGCACAGATACGCAGTATTTT.